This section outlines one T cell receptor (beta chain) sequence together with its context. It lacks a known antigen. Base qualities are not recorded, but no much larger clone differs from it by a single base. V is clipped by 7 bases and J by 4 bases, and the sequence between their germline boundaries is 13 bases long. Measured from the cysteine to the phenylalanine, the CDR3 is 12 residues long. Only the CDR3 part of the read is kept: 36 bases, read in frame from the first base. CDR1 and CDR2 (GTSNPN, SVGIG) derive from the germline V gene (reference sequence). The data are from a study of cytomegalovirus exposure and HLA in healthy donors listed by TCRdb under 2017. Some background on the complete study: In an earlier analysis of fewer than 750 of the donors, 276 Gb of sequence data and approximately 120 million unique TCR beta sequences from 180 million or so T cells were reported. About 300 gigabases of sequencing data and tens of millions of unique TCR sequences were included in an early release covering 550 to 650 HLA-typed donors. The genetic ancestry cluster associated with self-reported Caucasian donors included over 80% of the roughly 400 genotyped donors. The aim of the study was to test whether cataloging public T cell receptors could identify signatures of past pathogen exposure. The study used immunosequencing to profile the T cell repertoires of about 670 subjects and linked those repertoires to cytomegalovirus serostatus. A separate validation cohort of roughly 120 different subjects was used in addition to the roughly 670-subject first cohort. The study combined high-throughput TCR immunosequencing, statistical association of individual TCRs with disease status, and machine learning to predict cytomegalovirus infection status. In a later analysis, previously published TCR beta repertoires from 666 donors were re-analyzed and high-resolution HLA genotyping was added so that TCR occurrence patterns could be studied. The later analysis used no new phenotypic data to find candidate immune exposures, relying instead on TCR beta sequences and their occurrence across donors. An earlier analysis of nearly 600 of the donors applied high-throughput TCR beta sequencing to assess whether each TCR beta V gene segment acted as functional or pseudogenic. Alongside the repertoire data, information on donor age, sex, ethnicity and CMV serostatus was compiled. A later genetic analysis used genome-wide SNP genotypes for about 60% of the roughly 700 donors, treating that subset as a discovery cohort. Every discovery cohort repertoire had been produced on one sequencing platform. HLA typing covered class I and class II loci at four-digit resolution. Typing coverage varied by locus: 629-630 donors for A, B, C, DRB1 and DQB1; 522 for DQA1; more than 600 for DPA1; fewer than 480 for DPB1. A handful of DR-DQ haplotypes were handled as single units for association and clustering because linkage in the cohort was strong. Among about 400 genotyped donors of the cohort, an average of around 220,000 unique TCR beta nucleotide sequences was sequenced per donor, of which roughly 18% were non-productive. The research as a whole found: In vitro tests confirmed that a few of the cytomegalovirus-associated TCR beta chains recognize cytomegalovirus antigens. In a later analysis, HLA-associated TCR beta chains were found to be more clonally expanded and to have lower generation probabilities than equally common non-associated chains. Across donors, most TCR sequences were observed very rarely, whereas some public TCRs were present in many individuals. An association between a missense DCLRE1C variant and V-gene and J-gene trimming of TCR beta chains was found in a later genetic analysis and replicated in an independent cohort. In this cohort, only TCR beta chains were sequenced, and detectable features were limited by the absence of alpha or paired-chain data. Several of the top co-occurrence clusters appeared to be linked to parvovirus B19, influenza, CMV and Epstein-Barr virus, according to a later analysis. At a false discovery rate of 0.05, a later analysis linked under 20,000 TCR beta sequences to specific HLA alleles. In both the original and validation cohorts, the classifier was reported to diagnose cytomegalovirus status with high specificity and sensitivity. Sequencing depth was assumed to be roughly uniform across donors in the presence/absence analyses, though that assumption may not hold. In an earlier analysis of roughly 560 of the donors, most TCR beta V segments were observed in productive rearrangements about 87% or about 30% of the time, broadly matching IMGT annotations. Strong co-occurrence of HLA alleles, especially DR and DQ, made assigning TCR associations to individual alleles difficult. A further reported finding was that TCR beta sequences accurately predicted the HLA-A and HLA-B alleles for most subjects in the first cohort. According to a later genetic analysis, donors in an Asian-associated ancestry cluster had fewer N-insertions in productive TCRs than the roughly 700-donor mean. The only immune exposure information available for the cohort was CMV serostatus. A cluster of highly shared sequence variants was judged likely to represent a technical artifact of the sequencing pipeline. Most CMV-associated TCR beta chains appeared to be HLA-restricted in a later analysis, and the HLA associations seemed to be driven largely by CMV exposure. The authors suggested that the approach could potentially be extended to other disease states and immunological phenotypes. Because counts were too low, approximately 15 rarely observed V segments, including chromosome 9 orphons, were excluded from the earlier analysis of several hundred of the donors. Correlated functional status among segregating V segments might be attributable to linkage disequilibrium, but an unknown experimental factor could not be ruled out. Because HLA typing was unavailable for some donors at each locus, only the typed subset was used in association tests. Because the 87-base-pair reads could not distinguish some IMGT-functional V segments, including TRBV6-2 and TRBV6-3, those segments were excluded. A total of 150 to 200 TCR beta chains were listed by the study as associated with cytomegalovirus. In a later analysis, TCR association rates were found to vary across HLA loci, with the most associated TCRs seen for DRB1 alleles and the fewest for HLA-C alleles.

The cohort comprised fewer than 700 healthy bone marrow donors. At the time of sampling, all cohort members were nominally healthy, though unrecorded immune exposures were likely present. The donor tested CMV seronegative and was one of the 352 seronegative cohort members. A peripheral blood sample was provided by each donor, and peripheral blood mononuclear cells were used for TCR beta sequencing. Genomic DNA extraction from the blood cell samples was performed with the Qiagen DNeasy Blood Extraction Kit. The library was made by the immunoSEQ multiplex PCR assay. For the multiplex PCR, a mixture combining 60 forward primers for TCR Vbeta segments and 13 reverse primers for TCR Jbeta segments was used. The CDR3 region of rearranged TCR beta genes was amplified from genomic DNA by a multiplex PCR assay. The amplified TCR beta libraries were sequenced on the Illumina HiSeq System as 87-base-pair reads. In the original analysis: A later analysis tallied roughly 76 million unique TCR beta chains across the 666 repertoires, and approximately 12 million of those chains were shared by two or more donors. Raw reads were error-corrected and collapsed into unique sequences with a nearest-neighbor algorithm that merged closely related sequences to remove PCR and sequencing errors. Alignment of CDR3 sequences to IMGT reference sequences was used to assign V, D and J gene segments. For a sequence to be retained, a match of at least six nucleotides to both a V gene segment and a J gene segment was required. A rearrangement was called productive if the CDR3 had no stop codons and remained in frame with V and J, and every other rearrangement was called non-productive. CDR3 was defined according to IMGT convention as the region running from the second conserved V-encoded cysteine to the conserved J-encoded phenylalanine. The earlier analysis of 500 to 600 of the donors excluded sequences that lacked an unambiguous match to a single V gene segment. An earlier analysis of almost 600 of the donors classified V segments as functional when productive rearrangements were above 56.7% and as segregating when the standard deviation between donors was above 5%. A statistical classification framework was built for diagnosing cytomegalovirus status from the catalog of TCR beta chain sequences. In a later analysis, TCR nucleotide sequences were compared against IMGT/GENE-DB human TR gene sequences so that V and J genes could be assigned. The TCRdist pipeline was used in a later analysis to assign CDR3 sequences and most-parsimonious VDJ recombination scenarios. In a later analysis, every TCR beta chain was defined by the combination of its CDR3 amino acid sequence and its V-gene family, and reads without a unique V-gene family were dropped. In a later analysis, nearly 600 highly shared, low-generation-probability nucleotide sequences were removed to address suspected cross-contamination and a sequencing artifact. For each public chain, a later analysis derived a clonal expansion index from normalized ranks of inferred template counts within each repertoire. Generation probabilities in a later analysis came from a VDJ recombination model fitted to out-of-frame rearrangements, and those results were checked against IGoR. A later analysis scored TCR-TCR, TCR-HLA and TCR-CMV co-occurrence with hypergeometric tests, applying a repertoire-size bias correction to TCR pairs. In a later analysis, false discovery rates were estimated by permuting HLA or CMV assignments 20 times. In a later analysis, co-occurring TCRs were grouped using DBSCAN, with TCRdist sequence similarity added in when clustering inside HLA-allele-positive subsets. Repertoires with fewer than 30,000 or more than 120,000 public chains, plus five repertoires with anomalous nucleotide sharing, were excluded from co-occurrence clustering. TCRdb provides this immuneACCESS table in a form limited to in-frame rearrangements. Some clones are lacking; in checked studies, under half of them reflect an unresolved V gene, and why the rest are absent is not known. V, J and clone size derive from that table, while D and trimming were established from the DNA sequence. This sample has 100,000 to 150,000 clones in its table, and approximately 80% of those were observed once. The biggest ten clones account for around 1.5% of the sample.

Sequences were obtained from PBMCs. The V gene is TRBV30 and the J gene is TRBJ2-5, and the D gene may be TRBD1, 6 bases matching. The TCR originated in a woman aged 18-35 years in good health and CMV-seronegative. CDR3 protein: CASDSLGETQYF. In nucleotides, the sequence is TGTGCCTCGGACAGCCTGGGAGAGACCCAGTACTTC.